Listed below are T cell receptor beta chains from one sample, sequenced in a study of T cells in Graves' hyperthyroidism and ophthalmopathy. From the multiplex PCR reads, TCRdb called clonotypes with MiXCR, one entry per CDR3 protein. Altogether 350,000 to 400,000 distinct CDR3 sequences are present, 15% being singletons, with the ten largest covering roughly 33%. The specimen sequenced was blood. These receptors all come from a woman aged 25 to 39 with Graves' hyperthyroidism. The CDR3 runs from the conserved cysteine through the conserved F or W. The D gene is left open where the match is weak. Size values are once, few and many counts, or a class for expanded clones, and some rows have none.

TRBV30	TRBJ1-2	NA	12	few	TGTGCCTGGAGTGAGGCCGCGCGGGGCTACACCTTC	CAWSEAARGYTF
TRBV2	TRBJ2-5	TRBD2	15	NA	TGTGCCAGCAGAGCACAGGGACTAGTCCAAGAGACCCAGTACTTC	CASRAQGLVQETQYF
TRBV25-1	TRBJ2-1	TRBD2	14	few	TGTGCCAGCACCTTAGCGGGGGGCTACAATGAGCAGTTCTTC	CASTLAGGYNEQFF
TRBV7-2	TRBJ1-4	NA	15	few	TGTGCCAGCAGCCGACCCAGGGCCCCTAATGAAAAACTGTTTTTT	CASSRPRAPNEKLFF
TRBV3-1	TRBJ1-1	TRBD1	16	many	TGTGCCAGCAGCCAAGATGGGGGAACAGGGGGCACTGAAGCTTTCTTT	CASSQDGGTGGTEAFF
TRBV6-1	TRBJ2-7	NA	15	NA	TGTGCCAGCAGTGCCCGAGGGATCGGCCCCTACGAGCAGTACTTC	CASSARGIGPYEQYF
TRBV20-1	TRBJ1-5	NA	14	NA	TGCAGTGCAAAGGGGTGGGAAAAGAGTCAGCCCCAGCATTTT	CSAKGWEKSQPQHF
TRBV2	TRBJ2-1	TRBD1	15	NA	TGTGCCAGCAGTGCAGGGACAGGGGGTCTTAAGGAGCAGTTCTTC	CASSAGTGGLKEQFF
TRBV11-2	TRBJ2-1	TRBD2	24	once	TGTGCCAGCAGTTTTAGATCCCCTTTCCAGTTAGAGCGGGAGGTGAATAGCTCCTACAATGAGCAGTTCTTC	CASSFRSPFQLEREVNSSYNEQFF
TRBV10-3	TRBJ2-1	NA	12	NA	TGTGCCACCCATGGAGGGGCGAATGAGCAGTTCTTC	CATHGGANEQFF
TRBV5-1	TRBJ2-2	NA	17	NA	TGCGCCAGCAGCTTGGAGCCGGGGGGCGTTAAGATCGGGGAGCTGTTTTTT	CASSLEPGGVKIGELFF
TRBV20-1	TRBJ1-5	NA	13	many	TGCAGTGCTCGGGCCCAGGGCAATCAGCCCCAGCATTTT	CSARAQGNQPQHF
TRBV5-6	TRBJ2-7	TRBD2	14	NA	TGTGCCAGCAGCCTTGGACTAGTTAGGGCCGAGCAGTACTTC	CASSLGLVRAEQYF
TRBV4-1	TRBJ2-1	NA	15	few	TGCGCCAGCAGCCAAATGCCGGGGTCCTACAATGAGCAGTTCTTC	CASSQMPGSYNEQFF
TRBV12-3/TRBV12-4	TRBJ1-1	NA	13	many	TGTGCCAGCACCCTCCACCGTCGGGCGGAAGCTTTCTTT	CASTLHRRAEAFF
TRBV6-6	TRBJ1-4	TRBD1	18	NA	TGTGCCAGCAGTTACTCAGGGACAGGGGAAACTATTAATGAAAAACTGTTTTTT	CASSYSGTGETINEKLFF
TRBV5-1	TRBJ2-2	NA	17	NA	TGCGCCAGCAGCTTCGAAGGGGTGAAAACGAACACCGGGGAGCTGTTTTTT	CASSFEGVKTNTGELFF
TRBV12-3/TRBV12-4	TRBJ2-2	TRBD1	17	few	TGTGCCAGCAGTCCCCGTCTGGAGACAGGGACCACCGGGGAGCTGTTTTTT	CASSPRLETGTTGELFF
TRBV10-1	TRBJ2-3	NA	14	few	TGCGCCAGCAGTGAGACAAGGGGAAGGGGTACGCAGTATTTT	CASSETRGRGTQYF
TRBV20-1	TRBJ2-5	TRBD1	12	many	TGCAGTGCCAGAGGACAGGGTGAGACCCAGTACTTC	CSARGQGETQYF
TRBV24-1	TRBJ1-5	TRBD1	18	NA	TGTGCCACCAGTGATCCGGGACAGGGGAGAAATAGCAATCAGCCCCAGCATTTT	CATSDPGQGRNSNQPQHF
TRBV28	TRBJ2-4	TRBD2	15	many	TGTGCCAGCAGGGTAGCGGGAGAGGGAATCGGCATTCAGTACTTC	CASRVAGEGIGIQYF
TRBV2	TRBJ2-4	NA	15	few	TGTGCCAGCAGTGGGATGAATATCGGGAAAAACATTCAGTACTTC	CASSGMNIGKNIQYF
TRBV20-1	TRBJ2-1	NA	15	many	TGCAGTGCTAGAGATGTAGGGCTAGCCTACAATGAGCAGTTCTTC	CSARDVGLAYNEQFF
TRBV14	TRBJ2-5	TRBD1	12	NA	TGTGCCAGCAGATGGACAGGCGAGACCCAGTACTTC	CASRWTGETQYF
TRBV10-3	TRBJ2-7	TRBD1	14	many	TGTGCCATCTTTGATGGGACAGAGTCCTACGAGCAGTACTTC	CAIFDGTESYEQYF
TRBV9	TRBJ2-1	TRBD2	15	NA	TGTGCCAGCAGCAAGACTAGCGGGGGATACAATGAGCAGTTCTTC	CASSKTSGGYNEQFF
TRBV20-1	TRBJ1-6	NA	15	NA	TGCAGTGCTAGGAGCAGGGGTTTGGGGAATTCACCCCTCCACTTT	CSARSRGLGNSPLHF
TRBV20-1	TRBJ2-3	TRBD2	17	NA	TGCAGTGCTAGAGATTTCGAGACTAGCGGGAGAGACGTATCGCAGTATTTT	CSARDFETSGRDVSQYF
TRBV7-9	TRBJ2-7	TRBD1	16	few	TGTGCCAGCAGCTCCGCGAGGGACAGGGCTGTCCACGAGCAGTACTTC	CASSSARDRAVHEQYF
TRBV4-1	TRBJ2-3	TRBD2	15	NA	TGCGCCAGCAGCCAGTCAGGACTAGACACAGATACGCAGTATTTT	CASSQSGLDTDTQYF
TRBV15	TRBJ1-5	TRBD1	16	many	TGTGCCACCAGCCCTAGAGACAGGGGGGTCAATCAGCCCCAGCATTTT	CATSPRDRGVNQPQHF
TRBV20-1	TRBJ2-3	NA	13	many	TGCAGTGCTAGTTACAGTAGCACAGATACGCAGTATTTT	CSASYSSTDTQYF
TRBV27	TRBJ2-5	TRBD1	15	few	TGTGCCAGCAGTTCCTGGACAGGGGCTGGGGAGACCCAGTACTTC	CASSSWTGAGETQYF
TRBV11-2	TRBJ1-6	NA	15	NA	TGTGCCAGCAGCTTAGTGGGACCAAAAAATTCACCCCTCCACTTT	CASSLVGPKNSPLHF
TRBV6-1	TRBJ1-1	TRBD1	15	few	TGTGCCAGCAGTGCAAGAGAGGGGGCGAACACTGAAGCTTTCTTT	CASSAREGANTEAFF
TRBV6-1	TRBJ1-5	NA	15	many	TGTGCCAGCAGTGTTGGAAGGGGGAGCAATCAGCCCCAGCATTTT	CASSVGRGSNQPQHF
TRBV11-2	TRBJ1-4	NA	15	NA	TGTGCCAGCAGCCCCCAGGATGGGGCTAATGAAAAACTGTTTTTT	CASSPQDGANEKLFF
TRBV19	TRBJ2-1	TRBD1	17	few	TGTGCCAGTAGTCTAGGGACAGGTTATAGCTCCTACAATGAGCAGTTCTTC	CASSLGTGYSSYNEQFF
TRBV20-1	TRBJ2-7	TRBD1	15	few	TGCAGTACTTATCGCCGGGACAGGGTTTCCTACGAGCAGTACTTC	CSTYRRDRVSYEQYF
TRBV10-3	TRBJ2-1	NA	14	many	TGTGCCATCAGTACCCAAGGAGGGGTGGATGAGCAGTTCTTC	CAISTQGGVDEQFF
TRBV6-5	TRBJ2-5	TRBD1	14	few	TGTGCCAGCAGTTACCCGGGACAGCAAGAGACCCAGTACTTC	CASSYPGQQETQYF
TRBV29-1	TRBJ2-7	TRBD1	11	many	TGCAGCGTACCGACAGGGAACGAGCAGTACTTC	CSVPTGNEQYF
TRBV13	TRBJ2-7	NA	14	many	TGTGCCAGCAGCCCCCCAACTACAACGGGGGAGCAGTACTTC	CASSPPTTTGEQYF
TRBV29-1	TRBJ2-3	TRBD2	13	few	TGCAGCGTTGCTCCAGCGGGGACAGATACGCAGTATTTT	CSVAPAGTDTQYF
TRBV3-1	TRBJ2-5	TRBD2	17	many	TGTGCCAGCAGCCAAGATCTTGCGGGAGGGCCTCGGGAGACCCAGTACTTC	CASSQDLAGGPRETQYF
TRBV28	TRBJ1-2	TRBD1	14	many	TGTGCCAGCAGCAGACAGGGGGCCTACTATGGCTACACCTTC	CASSRQGAYYGYTF
TRBV7-8	TRBJ2-5	TRBD2	18	many	TGTGCCAGCAGCTTAGTCGACTCGGGACTAGCGTCGACGGAGACCCAGTACTTC	CASSLVDSGLASTETQYF